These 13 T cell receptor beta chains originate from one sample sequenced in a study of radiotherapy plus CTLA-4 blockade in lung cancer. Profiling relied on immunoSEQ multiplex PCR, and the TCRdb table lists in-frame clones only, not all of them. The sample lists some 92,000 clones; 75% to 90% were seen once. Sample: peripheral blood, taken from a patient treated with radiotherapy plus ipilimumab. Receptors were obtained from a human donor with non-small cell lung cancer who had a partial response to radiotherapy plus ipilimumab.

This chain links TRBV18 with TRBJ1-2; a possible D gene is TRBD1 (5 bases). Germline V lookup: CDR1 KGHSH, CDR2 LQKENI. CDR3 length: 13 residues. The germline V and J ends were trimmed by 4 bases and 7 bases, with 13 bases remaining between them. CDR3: CASSLSQDVGYTF. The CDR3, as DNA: TGTGCCAGCTCACTGTCACAGGACGTTGGCTACACCTTC.

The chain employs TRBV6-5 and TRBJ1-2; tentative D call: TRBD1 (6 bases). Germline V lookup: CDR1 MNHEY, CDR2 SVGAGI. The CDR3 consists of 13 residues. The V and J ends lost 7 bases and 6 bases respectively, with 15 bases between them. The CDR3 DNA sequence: TGTGCCAGCAATGGTCAGGGGCTGAATGGCTACACCTTC. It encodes CASNGQGLNGYTF.

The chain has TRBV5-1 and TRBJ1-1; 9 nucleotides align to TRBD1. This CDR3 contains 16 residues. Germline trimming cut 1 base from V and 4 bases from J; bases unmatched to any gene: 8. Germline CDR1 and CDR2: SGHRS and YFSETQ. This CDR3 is CASSLSPGQGITEAFF. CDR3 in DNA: TGCGCCAGCAGCTTGTCGCCGGGACAGGGCATCACTGAAGCTTTCTTT.

In DNA, the CDR3 is TGTGCCAGCAGCTTAGGGCGACACACAGATACGCAGTATTTT. Translation gives CASSLGRHTDTQYF. The rearrangement joins TRBV7-3 to TRBJ2-3; D unresolved. This CDR3 is built from 14 residues. Germline-derived CDR1 and CDR2 are SGHTA and FQGTGA. Trimming took off 2 bases at V and 2 bases at J, with 8 bases between the two ends.

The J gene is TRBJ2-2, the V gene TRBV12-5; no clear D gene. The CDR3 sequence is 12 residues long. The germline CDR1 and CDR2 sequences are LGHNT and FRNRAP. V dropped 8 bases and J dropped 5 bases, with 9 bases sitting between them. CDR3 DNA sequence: TGTGCTAGTTCGGTGCAAACCGGGGAGCTGTTTTTT. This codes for CASSVQTGELFF.

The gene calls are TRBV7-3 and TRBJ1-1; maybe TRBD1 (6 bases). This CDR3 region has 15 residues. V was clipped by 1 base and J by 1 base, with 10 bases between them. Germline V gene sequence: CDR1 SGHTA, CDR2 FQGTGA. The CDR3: CASSLNTGTNTEAFF. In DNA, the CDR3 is TGTGCCAGCAGCTTAAATACAGGGACGAACACTGAAGCTTTCTTT.

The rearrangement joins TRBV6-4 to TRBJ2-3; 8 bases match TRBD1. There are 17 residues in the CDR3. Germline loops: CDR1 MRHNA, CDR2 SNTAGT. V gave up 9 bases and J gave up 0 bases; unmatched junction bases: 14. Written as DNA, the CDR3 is TGTGCCAGTGGACAGGGAAACTTAGCCCATAGCACAGATACGCAGTATTTT. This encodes CASGQGNLAHSTDTQYF.

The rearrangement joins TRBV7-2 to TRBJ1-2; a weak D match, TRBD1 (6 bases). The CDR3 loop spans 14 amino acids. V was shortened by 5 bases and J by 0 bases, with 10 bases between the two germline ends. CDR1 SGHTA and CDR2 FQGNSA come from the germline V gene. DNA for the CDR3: TGTGCCAGCAGCCAGGACAGTACTAACTATGGCTACACCTTC. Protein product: CASSQDSTNYGYTF.

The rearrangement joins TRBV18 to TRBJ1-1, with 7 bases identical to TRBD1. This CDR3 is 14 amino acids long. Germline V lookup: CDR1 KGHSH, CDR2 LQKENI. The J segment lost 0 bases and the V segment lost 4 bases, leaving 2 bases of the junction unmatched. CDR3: CASSQDRMNTEAFF. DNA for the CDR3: TGTGCCAGCTCACAGGACAGGATGAACACTGAAGCTTTCTTT.

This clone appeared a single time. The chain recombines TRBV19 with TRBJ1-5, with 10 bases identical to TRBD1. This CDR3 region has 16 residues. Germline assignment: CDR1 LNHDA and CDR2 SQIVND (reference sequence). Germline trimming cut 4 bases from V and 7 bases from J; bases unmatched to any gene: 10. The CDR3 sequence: CASSTSGQGSRQPQHF. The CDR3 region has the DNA TGTGCCAGTAGTACTTCGGGACAGGGGTCGCGCCAGCCCCAGCATTTT.

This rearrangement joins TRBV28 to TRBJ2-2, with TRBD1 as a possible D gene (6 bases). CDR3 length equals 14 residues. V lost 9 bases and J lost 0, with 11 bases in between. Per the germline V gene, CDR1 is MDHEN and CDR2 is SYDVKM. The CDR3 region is CASIQGSNTGELFF. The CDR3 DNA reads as TGTGCCAGTATACAGGGATCGAACACCGGGGAGCTGTTTTTT.

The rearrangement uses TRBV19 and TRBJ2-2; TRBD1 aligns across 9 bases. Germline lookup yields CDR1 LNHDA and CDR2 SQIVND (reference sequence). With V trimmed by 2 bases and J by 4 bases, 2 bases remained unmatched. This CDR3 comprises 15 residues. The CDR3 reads CASSITGGFTGELFF. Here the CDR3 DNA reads TGTGCCAGTAGTATAACAGGGGGCTTCACCGGGGAGCTGTTTTTT.

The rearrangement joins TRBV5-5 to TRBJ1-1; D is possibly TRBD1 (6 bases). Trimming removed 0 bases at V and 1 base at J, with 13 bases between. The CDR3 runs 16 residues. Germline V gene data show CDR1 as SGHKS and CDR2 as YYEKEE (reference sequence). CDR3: CASSLEAGATNTEAFF. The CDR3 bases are TGTGCCAGCAGCTTGGAAGCAGGGGCGACGAACACTGAAGCTTTCTTT.